Described below is a single TCR beta chain sequence and its context. These data are taken from a study of control samples from healthy donors and cancer patients. V lost 2 bases and J lost 7, with 11 bases in between. CDR1 and CDR2 (germline): MNHNS, SASEGT. The CDR3 loop spans 13 amino acids. Some clones are missing from TCRdb's copy, which holds only in-frame ones; the method was immunoSEQ multiplex PCR. The sample comprises 55,000 to 75,000 clones, about 87% of which are singletons, and 2% to 2.5% rests with the top ten. The material sequenced was PBMCs. This clonotype was sampled from a woman in her fifties or sixties with head and neck cancer. This chain connects TRBV6-1 to TRBJ1-1, with unresolved D. DNA of the CDR3: TGTGCCAGCAGTGAAACCGACGGAATTGAAGCTTTCTTT. This gives the protein CASSETDGIEAFF.